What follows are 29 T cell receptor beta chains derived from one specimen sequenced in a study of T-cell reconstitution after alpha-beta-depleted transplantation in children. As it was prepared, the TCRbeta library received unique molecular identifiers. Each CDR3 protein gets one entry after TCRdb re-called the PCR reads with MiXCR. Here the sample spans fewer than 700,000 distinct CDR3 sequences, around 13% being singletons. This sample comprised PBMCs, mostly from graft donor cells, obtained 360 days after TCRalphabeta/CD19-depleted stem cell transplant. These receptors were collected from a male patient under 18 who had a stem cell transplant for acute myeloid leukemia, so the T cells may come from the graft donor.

Here the CDR3 reads CASSLNRAMYVAPFF. The CDR3 DNA sequence: TGTGCCAGCAGTTTAAACAGGGCCATGTATGTAGCCCCTTTCTTC. The V call is TRBV7-2, the J call TRBJ2-1; perhaps TRBD1 as D (6 bases). Germline V gene lookup returns CDR1 SGHTA and CDR2 FQGNSA. The V end was cut by 6 bases, the J end by 16 bases, with 28 bases between. This CDR3 comprises 15 residues.

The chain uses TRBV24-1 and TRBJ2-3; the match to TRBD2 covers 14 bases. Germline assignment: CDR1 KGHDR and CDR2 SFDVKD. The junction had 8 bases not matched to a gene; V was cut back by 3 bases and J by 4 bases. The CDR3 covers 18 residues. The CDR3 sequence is CATSDAGTSGRGADTQYF. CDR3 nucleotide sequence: TGTGCCACCAGTGATGCCGGGACTAGCGGGAGAGGCGCAGATACGCAGTATTTT.

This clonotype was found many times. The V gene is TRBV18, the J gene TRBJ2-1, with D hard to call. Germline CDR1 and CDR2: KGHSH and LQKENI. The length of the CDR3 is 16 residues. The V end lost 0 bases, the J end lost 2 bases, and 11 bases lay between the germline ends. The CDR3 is CASSPPGSSTYNEQFF. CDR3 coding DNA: TGTGCCAGCTCACCACCCGGGTCTAGTACCTACAATGAGCAGTTCTTC.

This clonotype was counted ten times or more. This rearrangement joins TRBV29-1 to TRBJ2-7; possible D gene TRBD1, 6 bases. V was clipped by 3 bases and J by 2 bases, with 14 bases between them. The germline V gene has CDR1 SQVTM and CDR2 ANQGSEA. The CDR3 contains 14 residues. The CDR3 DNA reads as TGCAGCGTTGATCGCAGGGGCGATACCTACGAGCAGTACTTC. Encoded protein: CSVDRRGDTYEQYF.

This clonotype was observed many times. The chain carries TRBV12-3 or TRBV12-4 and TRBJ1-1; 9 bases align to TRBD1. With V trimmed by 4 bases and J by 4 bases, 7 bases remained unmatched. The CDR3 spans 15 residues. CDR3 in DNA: TGTGCCAGCAGTTCGGGACAGGGAATTTCCACTGAAGCTTTCTTT. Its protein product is CASSSGQGISTEAFF.

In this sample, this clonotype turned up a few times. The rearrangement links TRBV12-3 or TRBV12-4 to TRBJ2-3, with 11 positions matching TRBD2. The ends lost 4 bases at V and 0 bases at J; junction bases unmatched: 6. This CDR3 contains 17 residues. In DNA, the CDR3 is TGTGCCAGCAGTTGGACTAGCGGGCACCCAAGCACAGATACGCAGTATTTT. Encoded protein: CASSWTSGHPSTDTQYF.

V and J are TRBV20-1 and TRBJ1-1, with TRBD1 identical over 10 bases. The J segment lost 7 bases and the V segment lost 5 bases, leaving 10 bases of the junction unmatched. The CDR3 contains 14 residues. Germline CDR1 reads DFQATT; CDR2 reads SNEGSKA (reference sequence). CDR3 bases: TGCAGTGCTCACCCCGGACAGGGGGAGGATGAAGCTTTCTTT. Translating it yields CSAHPGQGEDEAFF.

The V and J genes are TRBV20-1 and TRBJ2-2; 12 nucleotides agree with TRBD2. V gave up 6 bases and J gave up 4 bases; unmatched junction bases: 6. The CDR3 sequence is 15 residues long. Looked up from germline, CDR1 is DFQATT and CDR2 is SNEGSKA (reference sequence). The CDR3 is CSASGLAGFTGELFF. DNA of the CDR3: TGCAGTGCCTCTGGACTAGCGGGGTTCACCGGGGAGCTGTTTTTT.

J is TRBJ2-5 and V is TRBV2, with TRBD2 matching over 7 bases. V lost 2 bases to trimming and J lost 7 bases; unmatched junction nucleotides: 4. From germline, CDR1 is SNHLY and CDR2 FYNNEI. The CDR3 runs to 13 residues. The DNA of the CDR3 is TGTGCCAGCAGTGAAAAGTTAGCGGGGACCCAGTACTTC. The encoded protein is CASSEKLAGTQYF.

CDR3 region: CASSFDRASYEQYF. The CDR3 DNA reads as TGTGCCAGCAGCTTCGACCGCGCGTCCTACGAGCAGTACTTC. This chain uses TRBV11-2 with TRBJ2-7, with unresolved D. The germline gives CDR1 SGHAT, CDR2 FQNNGV. The CDR3 extends over 14 amino acids. The V end lost 3 bases, the J end lost 1 base, and 10 bases lay between the germline ends.

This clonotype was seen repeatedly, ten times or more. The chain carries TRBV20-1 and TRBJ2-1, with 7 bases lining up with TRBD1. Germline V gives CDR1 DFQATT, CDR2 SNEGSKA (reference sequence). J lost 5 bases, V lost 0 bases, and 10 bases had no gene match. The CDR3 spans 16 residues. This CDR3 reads CSARDEYPTGHNEQFF. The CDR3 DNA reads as TGCAGTGCTAGAGATGAGTACCCGACAGGGCACAATGAGCAGTTCTTC.

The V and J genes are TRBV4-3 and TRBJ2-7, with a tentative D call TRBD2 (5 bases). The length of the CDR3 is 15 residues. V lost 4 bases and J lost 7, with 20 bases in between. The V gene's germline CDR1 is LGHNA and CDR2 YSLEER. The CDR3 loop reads CASSPSAVASKEQYF. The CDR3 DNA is TGCGCCAGCAGCCCCTCGGCCGTGGCTAGCAAGGAGCAGTACTTC.

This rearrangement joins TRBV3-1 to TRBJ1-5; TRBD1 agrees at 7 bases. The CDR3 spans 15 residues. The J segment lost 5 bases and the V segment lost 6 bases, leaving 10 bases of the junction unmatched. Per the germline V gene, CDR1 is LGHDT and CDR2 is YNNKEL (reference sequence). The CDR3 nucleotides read TGTGCCAGCAGTTCAAGGGGGCGTATGGATCAGCCCCAGCATTTT. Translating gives CASSSRGRMDQPQHF.

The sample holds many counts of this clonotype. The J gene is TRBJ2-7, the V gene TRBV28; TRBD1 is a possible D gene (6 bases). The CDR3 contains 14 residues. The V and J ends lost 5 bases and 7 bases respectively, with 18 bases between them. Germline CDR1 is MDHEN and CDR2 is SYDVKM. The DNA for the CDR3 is TGTGCCAGCAGTCCGCAAACACAGGGTTGGGAGCAGTACTTC. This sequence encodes CASSPQTQGWEQYF.

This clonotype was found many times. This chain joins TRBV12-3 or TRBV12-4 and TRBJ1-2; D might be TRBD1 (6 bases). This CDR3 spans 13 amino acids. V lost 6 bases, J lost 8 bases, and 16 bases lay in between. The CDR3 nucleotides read TGTGCCAGCAGGTCTGCGGGGGCGCTGGGCTACACCTTC. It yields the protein CASRSAGALGYTF.

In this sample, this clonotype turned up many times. The CDR3 coding sequence is TGTGCCAGCAGTTTAGAGGCGGGGGCTGGTGAGCAGTTCTTC. It yields the protein CASSLEAGAGEQFF. The chain couples TRBV27 to TRBJ2-1; D is perhaps TRBD2 (7 bases). Germline CDR1 reads MNHEY; CDR2 reads SMNVEV (reference sequence). V lost 2 bases and J lost 9, with 14 bases in between. CDR3 size: 14 residues.

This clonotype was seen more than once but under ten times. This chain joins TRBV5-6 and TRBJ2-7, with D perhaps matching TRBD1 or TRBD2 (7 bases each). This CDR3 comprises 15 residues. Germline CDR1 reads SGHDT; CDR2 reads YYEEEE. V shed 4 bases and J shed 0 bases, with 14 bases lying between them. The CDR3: CASSSGTANSYEQYF. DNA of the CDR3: TGTGCCAGCAGCAGCGGGACAGCCAACTCCTACGAGCAGTACTTC.

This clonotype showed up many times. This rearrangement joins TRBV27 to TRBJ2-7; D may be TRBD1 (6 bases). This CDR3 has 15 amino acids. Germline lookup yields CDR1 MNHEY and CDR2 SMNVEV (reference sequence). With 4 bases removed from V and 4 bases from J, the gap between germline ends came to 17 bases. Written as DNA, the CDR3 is TGTGCCAGCAGTTCTCACCAGGGGCTTACATACGAGCAGTACTTC. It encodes CASSSHQGLTYEQYF.

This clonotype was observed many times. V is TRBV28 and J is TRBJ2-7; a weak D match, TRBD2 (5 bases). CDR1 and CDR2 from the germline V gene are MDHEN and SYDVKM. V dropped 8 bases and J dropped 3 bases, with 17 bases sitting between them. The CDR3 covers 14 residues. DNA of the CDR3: TGTGCCAGCGAACCCGCGGGTACCAACTACGAGCAGTACTTC. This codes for CASEPAGTNYEQYF.

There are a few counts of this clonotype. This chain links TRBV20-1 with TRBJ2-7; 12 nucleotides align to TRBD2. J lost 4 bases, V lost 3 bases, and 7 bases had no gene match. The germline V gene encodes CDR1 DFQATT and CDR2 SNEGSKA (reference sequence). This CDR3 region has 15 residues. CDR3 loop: CSASVSGLAGYEQYF. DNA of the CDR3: TGCAGTGCTAGCGTATCTGGACTAGCGGGATACGAGCAGTACTTC.

As DNA, the CDR3 is TGTGCCAGCAGCCTTGGTCGGGGCACTTGGTACGAGCAGTACTTC. This gives the protein CASSLGRGTWYEQYF. The J gene is TRBJ2-7, the V gene TRBV11-1, with D possibly called TRBD1 or TRBD2 (5 bases each). V gave up 5 bases and J gave up 4 bases, with 18 bases separating them. Germline V gives CDR1 SGHAT, CDR2 FQDESV (reference sequence). This CDR3 contains 15 residues. Drawing the rest from reference TRBV11-1 and TRBJ2-7, the complete variable domain is EAEVAQSPRYKITEKSQAVAFWCDPISGHATLYWYRQILGQGPELLVQFQDESVVDDSQLPKDRFSAERLKGVDSTLKIQPAELGDSAMYLCASSLGRGTWYEQYFGPGTRLTVT.

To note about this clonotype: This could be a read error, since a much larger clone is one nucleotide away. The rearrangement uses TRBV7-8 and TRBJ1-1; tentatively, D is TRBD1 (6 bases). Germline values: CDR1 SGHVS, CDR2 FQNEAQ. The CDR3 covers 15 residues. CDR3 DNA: TGTTCCAGCAGCCACCAGACAGGCCTAGACACTGAAGCTTTCTTT. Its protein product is CSSSHQTGLDTEAFF.

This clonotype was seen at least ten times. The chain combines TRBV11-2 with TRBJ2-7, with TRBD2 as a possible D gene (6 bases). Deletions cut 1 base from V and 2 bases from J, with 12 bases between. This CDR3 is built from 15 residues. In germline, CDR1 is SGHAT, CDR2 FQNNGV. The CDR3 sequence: CASSLVLGRTYEQYF. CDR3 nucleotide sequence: TGTGCCAGCAGCTTAGTCCTGGGGAGGACCTACGAGCAGTACTTC.

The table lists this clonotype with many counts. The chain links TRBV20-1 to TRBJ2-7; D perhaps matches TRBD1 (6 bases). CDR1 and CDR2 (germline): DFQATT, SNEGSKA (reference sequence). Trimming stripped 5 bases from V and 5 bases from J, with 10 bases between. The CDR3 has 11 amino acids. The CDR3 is CSARTVDEQYF. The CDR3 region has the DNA TGCAGTGCTCGGACAGTCGACGAGCAGTACTTC.

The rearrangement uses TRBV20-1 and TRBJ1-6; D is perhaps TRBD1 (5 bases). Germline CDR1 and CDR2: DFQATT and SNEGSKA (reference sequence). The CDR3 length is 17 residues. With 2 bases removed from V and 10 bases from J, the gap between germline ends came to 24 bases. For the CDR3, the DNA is TGCAGTGCTAGACCTCAGGGTGGATTCCCGGAGAAGTCACCCCTCCACTTT. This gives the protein CSARPQGGFPEKSPLHF.

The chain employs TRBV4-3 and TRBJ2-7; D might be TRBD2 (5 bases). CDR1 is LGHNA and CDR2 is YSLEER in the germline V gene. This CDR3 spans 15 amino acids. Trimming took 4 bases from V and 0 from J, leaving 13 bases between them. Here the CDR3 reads CASSPTAVSSYEQYF. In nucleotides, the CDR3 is TGCGCCAGCAGCCCAACAGCGGTCAGCTCCTACGAGCAGTACTTC.

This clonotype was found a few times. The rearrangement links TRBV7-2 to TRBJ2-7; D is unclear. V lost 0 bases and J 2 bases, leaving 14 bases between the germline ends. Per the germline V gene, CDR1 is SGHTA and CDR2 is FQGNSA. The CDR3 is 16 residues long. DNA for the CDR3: TGTGCCAGCAGCTTAGCCGCTAGTTCCCTTACCTACGAGCAGTACTTC. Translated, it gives CASSLAASSLTYEQYF.

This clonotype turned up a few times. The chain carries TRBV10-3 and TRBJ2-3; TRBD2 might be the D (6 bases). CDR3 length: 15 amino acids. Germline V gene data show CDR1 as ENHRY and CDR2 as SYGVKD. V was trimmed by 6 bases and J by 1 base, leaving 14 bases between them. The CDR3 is CAIRARESGTDTQYF. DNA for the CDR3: TGTGCCATCAGGGCCCGGGAGTCGGGCACAGATACGCAGTATTTT.

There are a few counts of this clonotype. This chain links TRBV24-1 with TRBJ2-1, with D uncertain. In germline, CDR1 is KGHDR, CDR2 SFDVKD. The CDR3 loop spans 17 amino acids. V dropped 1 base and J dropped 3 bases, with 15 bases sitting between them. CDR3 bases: TGTGCCACCAGTGATTTTACAGCTACGGGCAACTACAATGAGCAGTTCTTC. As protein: CATSDFTATGNYNEQFF.